This T cell receptor beta chain was sequenced for a study of shared clonotypes between healthy human individuals. Profiled with immunoSEQ multiplex PCR; TCRdb holds only in-frame clones, not every one. The sample includes under 2,500,000 clones, around 95% of them seen just once. The investigators split CD4+ cells into a CD45RA+ naive subset and a CD45RA-negative memory subset. Losses at the gene ends were 3 bases for V and 3 bases for J; bases not matched to a gene: 5. The CDR3 consists of 15 residues. From germline, CDR1 is KGHSH and CDR2 LQKENI. On this clone itself: The sample contains more than one DNA sequence encoding this CDR3.

The origin of this receptor is a man between 18 and 35 years old in good health. Sequenced: naive CD4+ T cells sorted from blood. Documented subset: CD45RA+ positively selected. V usage is TRBV18 and J usage is TRBJ2-7, with 10 bases that match TRBD2. CDR3 in DNA: TGTGCCAGCTCACCGGGGGCTAGCGGGAGCTACGAGCAGTACTTC. Translated: CASSPGASGSYEQYF.